This TCR beta chain was sequenced during a study of shared clonotypes between healthy human individuals. About this clone itself: Its antigen is not known.

Broader study findings: A handful of donors showed sharing of approximately 4.7% of naive CD4 clonotypes.

CDR3 length: 16 residues. With 7 bases removed from V and 2 bases from J, the gap between germline ends came to 17 bases. CDR1 and CDR2 from the germline V gene are MNHNY and SVGAGI (reference sequence). Libraries were prepared by immunoSEQ multiplex PCR; TCRdb keeps only in-frame clonotypes and omits some of them. The sample carries 2 million to 2.5 million clones, 80% to 95% recorded once. The sequenced sample consisted of naive CD4+ T cells from PBMCs. Stated subset: CD45RA+ positively selected. V gene TRBV6-6 combines with J gene TRBJ2-2, with D possibly being TRBD1 (6 bases). This clonotype was sampled from a man between 18 and 29 years old in good health. Some clones in this sample may be carry-over from other donors' samples. This chain's CDR3 is CASTIGGRGNTGELFF. The CDR3 DNA is TGTGCCAGCACTATTGGAGGCAGGGGAAACACCGGGGAGCTGTTTTTT.